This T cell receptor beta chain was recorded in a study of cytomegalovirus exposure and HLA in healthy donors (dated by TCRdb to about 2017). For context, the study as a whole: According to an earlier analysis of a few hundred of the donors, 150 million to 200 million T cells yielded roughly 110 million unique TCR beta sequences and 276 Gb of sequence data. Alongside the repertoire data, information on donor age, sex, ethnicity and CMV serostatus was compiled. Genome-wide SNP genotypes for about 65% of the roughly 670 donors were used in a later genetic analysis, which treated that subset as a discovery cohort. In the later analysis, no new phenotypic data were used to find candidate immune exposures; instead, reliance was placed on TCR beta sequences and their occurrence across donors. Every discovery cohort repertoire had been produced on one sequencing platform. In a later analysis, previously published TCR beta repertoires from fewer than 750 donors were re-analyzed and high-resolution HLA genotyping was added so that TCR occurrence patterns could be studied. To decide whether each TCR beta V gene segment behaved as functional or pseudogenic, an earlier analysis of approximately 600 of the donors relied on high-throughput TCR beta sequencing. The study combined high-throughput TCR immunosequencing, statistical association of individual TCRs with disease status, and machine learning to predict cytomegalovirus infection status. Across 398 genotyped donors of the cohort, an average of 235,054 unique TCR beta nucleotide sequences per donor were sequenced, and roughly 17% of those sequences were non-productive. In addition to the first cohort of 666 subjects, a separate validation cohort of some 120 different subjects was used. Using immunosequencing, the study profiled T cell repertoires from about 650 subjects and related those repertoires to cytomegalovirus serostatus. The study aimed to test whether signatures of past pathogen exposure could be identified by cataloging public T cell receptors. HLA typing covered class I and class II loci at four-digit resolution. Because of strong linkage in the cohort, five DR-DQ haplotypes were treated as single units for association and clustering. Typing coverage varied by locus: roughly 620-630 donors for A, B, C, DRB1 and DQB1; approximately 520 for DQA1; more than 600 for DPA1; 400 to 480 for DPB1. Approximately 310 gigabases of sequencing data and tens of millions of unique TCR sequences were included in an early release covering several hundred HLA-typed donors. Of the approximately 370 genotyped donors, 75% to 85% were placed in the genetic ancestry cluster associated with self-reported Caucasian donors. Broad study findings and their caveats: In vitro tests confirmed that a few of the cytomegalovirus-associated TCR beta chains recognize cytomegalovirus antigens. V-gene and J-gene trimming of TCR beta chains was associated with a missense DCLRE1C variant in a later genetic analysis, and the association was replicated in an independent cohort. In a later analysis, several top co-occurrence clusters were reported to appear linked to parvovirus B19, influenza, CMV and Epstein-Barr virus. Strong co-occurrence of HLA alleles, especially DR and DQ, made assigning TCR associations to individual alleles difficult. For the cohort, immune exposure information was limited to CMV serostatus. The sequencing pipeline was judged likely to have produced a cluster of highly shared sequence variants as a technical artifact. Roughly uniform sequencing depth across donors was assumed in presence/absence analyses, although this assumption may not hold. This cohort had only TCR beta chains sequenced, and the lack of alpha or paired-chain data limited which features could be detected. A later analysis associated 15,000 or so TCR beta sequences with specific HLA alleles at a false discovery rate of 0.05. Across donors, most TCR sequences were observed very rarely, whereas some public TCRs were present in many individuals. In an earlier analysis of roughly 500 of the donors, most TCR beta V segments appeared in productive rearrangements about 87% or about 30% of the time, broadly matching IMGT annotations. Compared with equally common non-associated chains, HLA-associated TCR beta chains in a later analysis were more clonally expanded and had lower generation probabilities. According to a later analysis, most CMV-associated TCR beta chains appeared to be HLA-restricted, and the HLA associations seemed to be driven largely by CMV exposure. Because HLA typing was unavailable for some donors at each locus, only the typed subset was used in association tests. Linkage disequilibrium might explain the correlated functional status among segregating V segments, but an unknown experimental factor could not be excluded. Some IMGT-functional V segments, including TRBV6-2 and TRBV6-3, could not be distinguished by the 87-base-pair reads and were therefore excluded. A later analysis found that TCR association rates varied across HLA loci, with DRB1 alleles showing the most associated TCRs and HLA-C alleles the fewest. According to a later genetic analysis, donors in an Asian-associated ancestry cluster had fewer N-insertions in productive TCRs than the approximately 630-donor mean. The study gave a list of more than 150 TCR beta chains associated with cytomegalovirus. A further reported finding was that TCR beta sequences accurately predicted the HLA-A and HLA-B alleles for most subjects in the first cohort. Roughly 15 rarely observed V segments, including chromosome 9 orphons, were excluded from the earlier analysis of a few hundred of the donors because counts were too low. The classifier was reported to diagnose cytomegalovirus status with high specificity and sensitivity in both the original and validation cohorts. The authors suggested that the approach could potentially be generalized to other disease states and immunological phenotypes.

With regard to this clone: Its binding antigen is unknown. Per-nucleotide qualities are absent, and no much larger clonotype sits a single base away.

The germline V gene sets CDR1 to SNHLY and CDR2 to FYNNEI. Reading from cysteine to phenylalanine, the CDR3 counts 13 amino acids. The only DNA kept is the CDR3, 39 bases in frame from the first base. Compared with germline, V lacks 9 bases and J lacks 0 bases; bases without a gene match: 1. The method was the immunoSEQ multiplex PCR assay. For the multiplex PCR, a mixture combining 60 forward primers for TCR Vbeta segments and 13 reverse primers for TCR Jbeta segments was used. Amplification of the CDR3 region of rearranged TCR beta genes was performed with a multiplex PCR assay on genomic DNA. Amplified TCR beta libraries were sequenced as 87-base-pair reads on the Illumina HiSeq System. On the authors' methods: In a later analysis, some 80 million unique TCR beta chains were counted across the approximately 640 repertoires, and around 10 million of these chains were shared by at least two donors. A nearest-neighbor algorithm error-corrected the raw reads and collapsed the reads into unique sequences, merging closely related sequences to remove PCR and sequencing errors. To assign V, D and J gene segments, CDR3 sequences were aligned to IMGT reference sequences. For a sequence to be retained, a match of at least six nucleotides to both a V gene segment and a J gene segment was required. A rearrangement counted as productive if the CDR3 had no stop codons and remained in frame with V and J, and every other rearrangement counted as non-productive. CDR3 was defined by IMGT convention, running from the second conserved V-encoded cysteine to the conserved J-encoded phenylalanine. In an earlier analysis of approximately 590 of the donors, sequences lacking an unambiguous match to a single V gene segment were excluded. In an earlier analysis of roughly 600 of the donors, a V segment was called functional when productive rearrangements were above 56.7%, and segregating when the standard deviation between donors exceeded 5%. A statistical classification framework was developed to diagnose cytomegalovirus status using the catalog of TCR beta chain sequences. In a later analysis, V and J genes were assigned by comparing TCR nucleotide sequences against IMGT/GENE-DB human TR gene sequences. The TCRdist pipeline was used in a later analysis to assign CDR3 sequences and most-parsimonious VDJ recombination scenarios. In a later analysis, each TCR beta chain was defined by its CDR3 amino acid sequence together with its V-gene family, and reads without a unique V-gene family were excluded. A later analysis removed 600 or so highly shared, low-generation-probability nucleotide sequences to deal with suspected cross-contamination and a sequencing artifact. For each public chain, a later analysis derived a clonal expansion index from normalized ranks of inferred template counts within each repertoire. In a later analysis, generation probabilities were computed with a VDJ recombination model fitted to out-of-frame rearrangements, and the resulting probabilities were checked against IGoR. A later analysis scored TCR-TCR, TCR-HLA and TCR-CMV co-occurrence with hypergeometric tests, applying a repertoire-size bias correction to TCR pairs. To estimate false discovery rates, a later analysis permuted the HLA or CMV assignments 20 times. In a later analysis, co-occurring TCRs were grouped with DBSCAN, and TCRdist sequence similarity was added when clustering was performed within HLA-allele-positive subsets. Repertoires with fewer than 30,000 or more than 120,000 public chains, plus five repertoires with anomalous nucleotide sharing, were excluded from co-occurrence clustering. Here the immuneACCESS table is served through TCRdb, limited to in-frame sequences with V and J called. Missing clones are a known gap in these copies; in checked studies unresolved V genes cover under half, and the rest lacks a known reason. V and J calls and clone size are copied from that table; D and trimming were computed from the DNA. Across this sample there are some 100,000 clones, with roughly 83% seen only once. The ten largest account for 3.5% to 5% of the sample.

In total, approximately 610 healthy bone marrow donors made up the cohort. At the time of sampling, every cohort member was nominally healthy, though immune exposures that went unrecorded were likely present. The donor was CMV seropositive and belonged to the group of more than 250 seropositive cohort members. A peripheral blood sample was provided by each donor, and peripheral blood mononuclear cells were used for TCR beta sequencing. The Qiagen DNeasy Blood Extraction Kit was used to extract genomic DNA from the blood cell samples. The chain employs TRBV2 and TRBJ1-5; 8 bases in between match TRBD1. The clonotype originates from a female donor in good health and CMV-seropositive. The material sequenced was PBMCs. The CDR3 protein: CARGTGSNQPQHF. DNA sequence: TGTGCCAGGGGGACAGGTAGCAATCAGCCCCAGCATTTT.